This TCR beta chain came from a study of T cell responses to AZD1222 COVID-19 vaccine. Overall study results and limits: Spike-specific TCR breadth and depth rose after two AZD1222 doses. Repertoire sampling occurred only after the peak T cell response. Possibly, clonal diversity was underestimated; donors were largely white British and included more females.

Sequencing was performed with immunoSEQ multiplex PCR; in TCRdb, only in-frame clones are kept and a portion is missing. The table shows fewer than 90,000 clones, with about nine tenths occurring only once. The analysis combined second doses at about 4 or about 12 weeks. Only a few counts were recorded for this clone. Its antigen is unidentified. The clonotype was recovered from an adult who received the AZD1222 COVID-19 vaccine. The sequencing used peripheral blood, collected 28 days after the second AZD1222 dose.

CDR3 sequence reads: CASTDGSPYEQYF. CDR3 nucleotides: TGTGCCAGCACGGACGGGAGCCCCTACGAGCAGTACTTC. This sequence joins TRBV6-5 and TRBJ2-7; a possible D gene is TRBD2 (6 bases). V was trimmed by 7 bases and J by 2 bases, leaving 12 bases between them. Per the germline V gene, CDR1 is MNHEY and CDR2 is SVGAGI. The CDR3 extends over 13 amino acids.